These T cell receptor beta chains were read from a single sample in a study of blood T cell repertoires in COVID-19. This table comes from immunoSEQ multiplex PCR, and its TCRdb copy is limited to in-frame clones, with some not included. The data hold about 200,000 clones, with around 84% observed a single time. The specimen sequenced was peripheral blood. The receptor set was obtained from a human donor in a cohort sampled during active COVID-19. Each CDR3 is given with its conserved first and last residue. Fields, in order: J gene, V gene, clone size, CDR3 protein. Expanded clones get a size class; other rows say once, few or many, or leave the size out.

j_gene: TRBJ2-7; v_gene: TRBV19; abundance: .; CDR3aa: CASSGQGGSYEQYF
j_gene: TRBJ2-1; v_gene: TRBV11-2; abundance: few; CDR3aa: CASSVKGLAADNEQFF
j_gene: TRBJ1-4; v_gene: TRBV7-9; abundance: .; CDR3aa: CASSIQAVNEKLFF
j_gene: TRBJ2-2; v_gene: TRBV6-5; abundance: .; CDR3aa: CASSYQGSGELFF
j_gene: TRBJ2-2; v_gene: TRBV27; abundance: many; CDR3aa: CASRGPRERGTGELFF
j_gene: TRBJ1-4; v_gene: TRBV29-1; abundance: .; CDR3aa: CSVRRQRGEKLFF
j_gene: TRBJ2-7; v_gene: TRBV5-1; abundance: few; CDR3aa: CASSLVPSGDPSYEQYF
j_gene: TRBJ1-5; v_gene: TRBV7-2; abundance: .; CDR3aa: CASSPLSWGEYQPQHF
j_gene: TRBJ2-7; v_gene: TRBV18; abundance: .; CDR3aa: CASSRDGGRYEQYF
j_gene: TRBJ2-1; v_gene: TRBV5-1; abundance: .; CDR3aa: CASRLASGGTHAQFF
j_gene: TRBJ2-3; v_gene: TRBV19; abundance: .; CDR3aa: CASTPTGTYTDTQYF
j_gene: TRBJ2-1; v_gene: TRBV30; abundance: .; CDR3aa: CAWTPPPLAFYNEQFF
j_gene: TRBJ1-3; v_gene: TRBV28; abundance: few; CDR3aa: CASSLLGGNTIYF
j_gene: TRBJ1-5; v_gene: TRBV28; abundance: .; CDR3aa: CASRRGQGISNQPQHF
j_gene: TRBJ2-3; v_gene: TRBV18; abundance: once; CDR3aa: CASSPYTDTQYF
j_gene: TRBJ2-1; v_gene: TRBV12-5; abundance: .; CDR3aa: CASALDRNNEQFF
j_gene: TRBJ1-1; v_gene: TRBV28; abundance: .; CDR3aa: CASRELGGARTEAFF